These 12 T cell receptor beta chains share one sample of origin, sequenced in a study of Ad26.COV2.S vaccination and SARS-CoV-2 variants. Sample treatment: around 19 received Ad26.COV2.S at low or high dose, single or two shots; 5 received placebo; per-sample allocation not given. Material that was analyzed had been drawn on day 63 after the first vaccine or placebo injection. Clones were read by immunoSEQ multiplex PCR, and TCRdb kept only the in-frame ones, dropping some. The sample gives 200,000 to 300,000 clones, 87% of which show up once; roughly 3% is in the top ten. Sequencing was performed on peripheral blood, taken in a trial of Ad26.COV2.S vaccine versus placebo. These receptors came from a person aged 18-60 years who received the Ad26.COV2.S COVID-19 vaccine or a placebo.

The chain carries TRBV14 and TRBJ1-1, with D uncertain. The CDR3 runs 15 residues. Per germline, CDR1 SGHDN and CDR2 FVKESK. Trimming left V 3 bases short and J 0 bases short, with 11 bases between. The CDR3 here is CASSQRHNLNTEAFF. CDR3 sequence (DNA): TGTGCCAGCAGCCAGCGGCACAACTTGAACACTGAAGCTTTCTTT. Filled out from reference TRBV14 and TRBJ1-1, the complete variable domain reads EAGVTQFPSHSVIEKGQTVTLRCDPISGHDNLYWYRRVMGKEIKFLLHFVKESKQDESGMPNNRFLAERTGGTYSTLKVQPAELEDSGVYFCASSQRHNLNTEAFFGQGTRLTVV.

This chain uses TRBV19 with TRBJ2-7, with a possible D match to TRBD1 (6 bases). CDR1 is LNHDA, CDR2 SQIVND, per germline (reference sequence). V lost 1 base to trimming and J lost 3 bases, with 19 bases between them. The CDR3 covers 17 residues. This CDR3 is CASSIASRTQGGYEQYF. CDR3 in DNA: TGTGCCAGTAGTATAGCCTCCAGGACCCAAGGGGGCTACGAGCAGTACTTC.

Only one count was recorded for this clone. The J gene is TRBJ1-2, the V gene TRBV18; D is perhaps TRBD1 (5 bases). Germline CDR1 KGHSH, CDR2 LQKENI. V was trimmed by 3 bases and J by 2 bases, leaving 25 bases between them. The CDR3 sequence is 19 residues long. The CDR3 loop is CASSPIPGQPLIFNYGYTF. CDR3 DNA: TGTGCCAGCTCACCTATCCCAGGACAACCCCTCATCTTCAACTATGGCTACACCTTC.

The rearrangement links TRBV5-4 to TRBJ2-1; 8 nucleotides match TRBD1. In germline, CDR1 is SGHNT, CDR2 YYREEE (reference sequence). The CDR3 spans 15 residues. V shed 1 base and J 8 bases; nucleotides not matched to a gene: 8. This chain's CDR3 is CASSLNQGAQHEQFF. The CDR3 coding sequence is TGTGCCAGCAGCTTGAACCAGGGGGCTCAGCATGAGCAGTTCTTC.

This clone was found once. The rearrangement links TRBV25-1 to TRBJ1-6, with D unresolved. Trimming cost V 4 bases and J 6 bases, with 10 bases left between them. There are 14 residues in the CDR3. Germline lookup yields CDR1 MGHDK and CDR2 SYGVNS. DNA for the CDR3: TGTGCCAGCAGTGTTAGACGTTCTAATTCACCCCTCCACTTT. Translation: CASSVRRSNSPLHF. Complete variable domain (other parts from reference TRBV25-1 and TRBJ1-6): EADIYQTPRYLVIGTGKKITLECSQTMGHDKMYWYQQDPGMELHLIHYSYGVNSTEKGDLSSESTVSRIRTEHFPLTLESARPSHTSQYLCASSVRRSNSPLHFGNGTRLTVT.

The chain has TRBV5-1 and TRBJ1-1, with a possible D match to TRBD1 (5 bases). Germline values: CDR1 SGHRS, CDR2 YFSETQ. Trimming took 1 base from V and 4 from J, leaving 14 bases between them. The CDR3 sequence is 15 residues long. The CDR3 region is CASSLYGGEGTEAFF. DNA for the CDR3: TGCGCCAGCAGCTTGTATGGAGGGGAAGGCACTGAAGCTTTCTTT.

The chain couples TRBV19 to TRBJ1-2, with D perhaps TRBD1 (5 bases). Trimming removed 10 bases from V and 2 bases from J, with 14 bases in between. The CDR3 is 13 residues long. Looked up from germline, CDR1 is LNHDA and CDR2 is SQIVND (reference sequence). Here the CDR3 reads CATSRGVNYGYTF. CDR3 sequence (DNA): TGTGCCACCTCGAGGGGAGTAAACTATGGCTACACCTTC. Full variable domain (missing parts from reference TRBV19 and TRBJ1-2): DGGITQSPKYLFRKEGQNVTLSCEQNLNHDAMYWYRQDPGQGLRLIYYSQIVNDFQKGDIAEGYSVSREKKESFPLTVTSAQKNPTAFYLCATSRGVNYGYTFGSGTRLTVV.

This chain links TRBV6-1 with TRBJ2-4, with D tentatively TRBD2 (5 bases). This CDR3 region has 15 residues. Per the germline V gene, CDR1 is MNHNS and CDR2 is SASEGT. V was pared by 2 bases and J by 6 bases, with 14 bases between. The CDR3: CASSEWAGSGNIQYF. CDR3 DNA sequence: TGTGCCAGCAGTGAATGGGCAGGAAGCGGAAACATTCAGTACTTC.

This rearrangement joins TRBV19 to TRBJ2-2, with D perhaps matching TRBD1 (6 bases). Looked up from germline, CDR1 is LNHDA and CDR2 is SQIVND (reference sequence). V lost 8 bases, J lost 5 bases, and 15 bases lay in between. The CDR3 has 14 residues. In DNA, the CDR3 is TGTGCCAGTCGTCCGGGACACCAAACCGGGGAGCTGTTTTTT. This codes for CASRPGHQTGELFF.

This chain joins TRBV6-1 and TRBJ1-5; D uncertain. The CDR3 length is 13 residues. The germline gives CDR1 MNHNS, CDR2 SASEGT. V was cut by 1 base and J by 7 bases, with 8 bases left in between. The CDR3 loop reads CASSEGDAQPQHF. CDR3 DNA: TGTGCCAGCAGTGAAGGAGATGCCCAGCCCCAGCATTTT.

The gene calls are TRBV30 and TRBJ2-2; possibly TRBD2 for D (7 bases). This CDR3 comprises 13 residues. Germline lookup yields CDR1 GTSNPN and CDR2 SVGIG (reference sequence). Trimming removed 8 bases from V and 3 bases from J, with 13 bases in between. Here the CDR3 DNA reads TGTGCCCAAAGAGGGGGGGACACCGGGGAGCTGTTTTTT. Encoded protein: CAQRGGDTGELFF.

The chain joins TRBV7-2 to TRBJ1-6; tentatively, D is TRBD1 (5 bases). The CDR3 sequence is 15 residues long. The V end lost 8 bases, the J end lost 1 base, and 12 bases lay between the germline ends. Per germline, CDR1 SGHTA and CDR2 FQGNSA. The CDR3 coding sequence is TGTGCCAGCTGGGGGGGGAAATCCTATAATTCACCCCTCCACTTT. This codes for CASWGGKSYNSPLHF.